This is a list of T cell receptor beta chains from one sample in a study of metastatic and nonmetastatic thyroid tumors. Via MiXCR, TCRdb re-called the PCR reads. In the table there are 13,000 or so clones, 23% of which are singletons. The sample was adjacent normal tissue. The receptors were gathered from a female donor with papillary thyroid cancer or a benign thyroid nodule (not recorded which). Some clones in this sample may be carry-over from other donors' samples. Both conserved end residues are part of each CDR3. The D gene is left open where the match is weak. The size field is filled for only some rows; it gives once, few, many or a size class.

d_gene	v_gene	j_gene	abundance	CDR3aa	CDR3nt
-	TRBV3-1	TRBJ2-2	-	CASSQPGAGELFF	TGTGCCAGCAGCCAACCGGGAGCCGGGGAGCTGTTTTTT
-	TRBV20-1	TRBJ2-7	-	CSAPGIYEQYF	TGCAGTGCGCCAGGGATCTACGAGCAGTACTTC
-	TRBV6-5	TRBJ2-7	-	CASSYEQGTEQYF	TGTGCCAGCAGTTATGAACAGGGTACTGAGCAGTACTTC
-	TRBV6-2/TRBV6-3	TRBJ2-7	-	CASRQGLSQYF	TGTGCCAGCAGACAGGGTTTGTCGCAGTACTTC
TRBD1	TRBV5-1	TRBJ1-1	-	CASSLVQGMNTEAFF	TGCGCCAGCAGCTTGGTACAGGGGATGAACACTGAAGCTTTCTTT
-	TRBV11-2	TRBJ2-3	-	CASSLEWTTDTQYF	TGTGCCAGCAGCTTAGAATGGACCACAGATACGCAGTATTTT
-	TRBV12-3/TRBV12-4	TRBJ2-1	-	CVSSDGTSWYNEQFF	TGTGTCAGCAGCGACGGTACTAGCTGGTACAATGAGCAGTTCTTC
-	TRBV5-4	TRBJ1-2	-	CASRLWGSGYTF	TGTGCCAGCAGGCTGTGGGGGAGTGGCTACACCTTC
-	TRBV7-8	TRBJ1-4	many	CASTHLMGSEEKLFF	TGTGCCAGCACCCACCTTATGGGGTCGGAGGAAAAACTGTTTTTT
TRBD2	TRBV2	TRBJ2-1	-	CASSEELADSYNEQFF	TGTGCCAGCAGTGAAGAACTAGCGGACTCCTACAATGAGCAGTTCTTC
TRBD1	TRBV7-2	TRBJ2-7	-	CASGGTGRYEQYF	TGTGCCAGCGGGGGGACAGGGAGGTACGAGCAGTACTTC
-	TRBV10-3	TRBJ1-4	many	CAISRGTNEKLFF	TGTGCCATCAGCCGGGGGACTAATGAAAAACTGTTTTTT
TRBD2	TRBV28	TRBJ2-7	medium-sized	CASSLGLAGGPPQYF	TGTGCCAGCAGTTTAGGTCTAGCGGGAGGGCCCCCGCAGTACTTC
-	TRBV5-4	TRBJ1-5	many	CASSSAGGGQPQHF	TGTGCCAGCAGCTCGGCGGGGGGCGGGCAGCCCCAGCATTTT
-	TRBV6-1	TRBJ2-1	few	CASVGVNEQFF	TGTGCCAGCGTAGGGGTAAATGAGCAGTTCTTC
-	TRBV7-2	TRBJ2-5	many	CASTPSVSAETQYF	TGTGCCAGCACCCCTAGTGTTTCGGCAGAGACCCAGTACTTC
-	TRBV4-1	TRBJ1-5	many	CASSQAEGAPAQHF	TGCGCCAGCAGCCAAGCCGAGGGTGCTCCGGCCCAGCATTTT
-	TRBV7-8	TRBJ1-1	many	CASTLERGNTEAFF	TGTGCCAGCACCCTCGAGCGGGGGAACACTGAAGCTTTCTTT
-	TRBV5-1	TRBJ2-1	-	CASSFRDNYNEQFF	TGCGCCAGCAGCTTCCGGGACAATTACAATGAGCAGTTCTTC
-	TRBV24-1	TRBJ2-1	few	CATSEPRTDNEQFF	TGTGCCACCAGTGAGCCTCGGACGGACAATGAGCAGTTCTTC
-	TRBV5-1	TRBJ1-2	-	CASSLDTGSILGYTF	TGCGCCAGCAGCTTGGATACGGGGTCGATTTTAGGCTACACCTTC
-	TRBV30	TRBJ2-7	few	CAWSRSRYEQYF	TGTGCCTGGAGCCGATCCAGGTACGAGCAGTACTTC
TRBD1	TRBV7-9	TRBJ1-3	many	CASRGDREGNTIYF	TGTGCCAGCAGGGGGGACAGGGAAGGCAACACCATATATTTT
-	TRBV7-9	TRBJ2-1	many	CASSLDGSAFHNEQFF	TGTGCCAGCAGCTTAGATGGTTCCGCCTTCCACAATGAGCAGTTCTTC
-	TRBV20-1	TRBJ1-4	many	CSASIPGEKLFF	TGCAGTGCTAGTATCCCGGGCGAAAAACTGTTTTTT
-	TRBV20-1	TRBJ2-3	many	CSASLDTDTQYF	TGCAGTGCTAGTCTCGACACAGATACGCAGTATTTT
-	TRBV6-2/TRBV6-3	TRBJ2-5	few	CASSSGGLKTQYF	TGTGCCAGCAGTTCGGGGGGCCTGAAGACCCAGTACTTC
TRBD2	TRBV5-1	TRBJ2-5	-	CASSGGTSGETQYF	TGCGCCAGCAGTGGTGGGACTAGCGGAGAGACCCAGTACTTC
-	TRBV20-1	TRBJ2-1	-	CSASPPGSSSYNEQFF	TGCAGTGCTAGCCCGCCCGGCTCTAGCTCTTACAATGAGCAGTTCTTC
-	TRBV12-3/TRBV12-4	TRBJ2-5	few	CASSLRSTEAGTQYF	TGTGCCAGCAGTTTAAGGTCGACTGAAGCTGGGACCCAGTACTTC
-	TRBV12-3/TRBV12-4	TRBJ2-7	few	CASSLTLREQYF	TGTGCCAGCAGTTTGACCCTAAGGGAGCAGTACTTC
TRBD2	TRBV12-3/TRBV12-4	TRBJ2-1	few	CASSSQIAGTNEQFF	TGTGCCAGCAGTTCACAAATAGCGGGCACGAATGAGCAGTTCTTC
-	TRBV20-1	TRBJ2-7	-	CSARGDGDFYEQYF	TGCAGTGCTAGGGGGGACGGAGATTTCTACGAGCAGTACTTC
-	TRBV11-2	TRBJ1-2	-	CASSLVGGTGYTF	TGTGCCAGCAGCTTAGTGGGGGGCACTGGCTACACCTTC
TRBD1	TRBV7-9	TRBJ1-5	few	CASGTGGHPQHF	TGTGCCAGCGGTACAGGGGGTCATCCCCAGCATTTT
TRBD2	TRBV7-8	TRBJ2-7	-	CASSLTSGGRSSYEQYF	TGTGCCAGCAGCTTAACTAGCGGGGGAAGAAGCTCCTACGAGCAGTACTTC
-	TRBV12-3/TRBV12-4	TRBJ1-1	many	CASRSGQKNTEAFF	TGTGCCAGTCGGTCTGGGCAGAAGAACACTGAAGCTTTCTTT
-	TRBV18	TRBJ1-1	-	CASSPSSPNTEAFF	TGTGCCAGCTCACCCTCTTCGCCGAACACTGAAGCTTTCTTT
TRBD1	TRBV28	TRBJ2-7	-	CASSDQNGQGIPYEQYF	TGTGCCAGCAGTGACCAGAATGGACAGGGAATCCCCTACGAGCAGTACTTC
TRBD1	TRBV15	TRBJ2-3	few	CATSRALTGDTQYF	TGTGCCACCAGCAGAGCGCTGACAGGGGATACGCAGTATTTT
-	TRBV7-8	TRBJ2-7	medium-sized	CASSLAFSGINPYEQYF	TGTGCCAGCAGCTTAGCGTTTTCGGGAATAAATCCCTACGAGCAGTACTTC
-	TRBV7-2	TRBJ2-7	few	CASGSSSVGYYEQYF	TGTGCCAGCGGCTCTTCTAGCGTGGGATACTACGAGCAGTACTTC
-	TRBV29-1	TRBJ2-3	-	CSVGQCGYTQYF	TGCAGCGTTGGACAGTGCGGGTATACGCAGTATTTT
-	TRBV9	TRBJ1-1	medium-sized	CASRGDNPEAFF	TGTGCCAGCAGAGGGGACAATCCTGAAGCTTTCTTT
-	TRBV11-3	TRBJ1-2	-	CARSLKQAGEGYTF	TGTGCCAGAAGCTTAAAACAGGCAGGGGAAGGCTATACCTTC
-	TRBV7-6	TRBJ2-7	once	CASSFRTGSGYEQYF	TGTGCCAGCAGCTTCCGAACAGGGAGTGGCTACGAGCAGTACTTC
-	TRBV7-2	TRBJ1-2	-	CASSSYASWRNGYTF	TGTGCCAGCAGCTCTTATGCCTCTTGGCGGAACGGCTACACCTTC
-	TRBV6-2/TRBV6-3	TRBJ2-7	few	CASQGAGGPYEQYF	TGTGCCAGCCAGGGGGCGGGAGGGCCCTACGAGCAGTACTTC
-	TRBV19	TRBJ2-7	-	CASSGVGPGEQYF	TGTGCCAGTAGTGGGGTCGGTCCCGGCGAGCAGTACTTC
-	TRBV12-5	TRBJ2-3	medium-sized	CASGPLDSAEADTQYF	TGTGCTAGTGGCCCCCTCGACAGCGCTGAGGCAGATACGCAGTATTTT
-	TRBV9	TRBJ2-1	few	CASSVDDEQFF	TGTGCCAGCAGCGTAGATGACGAGCAGTTCTTC
TRBD2	TRBV7-6	TRBJ2-1	medium-sized	CASSGGLAGWGDEQFF	TGTGCCAGCAGCGGGGGACTAGCGGGCTGGGGGGATGAGCAGTTCTTC
-	TRBV6-1	TRBJ2-7	medium-sized	CASSFNYEQYF	TGTGCCAGCAGTTTCAACTACGAGCAGTACTTC
TRBD1	TRBV7-8	TRBJ1-6	medium-sized	CASSPGGWAGGSPLHF	TGTGCCAGCAGCCCCGGGGGGTGGGCAGGGGGCTCACCCCTCCACTTT